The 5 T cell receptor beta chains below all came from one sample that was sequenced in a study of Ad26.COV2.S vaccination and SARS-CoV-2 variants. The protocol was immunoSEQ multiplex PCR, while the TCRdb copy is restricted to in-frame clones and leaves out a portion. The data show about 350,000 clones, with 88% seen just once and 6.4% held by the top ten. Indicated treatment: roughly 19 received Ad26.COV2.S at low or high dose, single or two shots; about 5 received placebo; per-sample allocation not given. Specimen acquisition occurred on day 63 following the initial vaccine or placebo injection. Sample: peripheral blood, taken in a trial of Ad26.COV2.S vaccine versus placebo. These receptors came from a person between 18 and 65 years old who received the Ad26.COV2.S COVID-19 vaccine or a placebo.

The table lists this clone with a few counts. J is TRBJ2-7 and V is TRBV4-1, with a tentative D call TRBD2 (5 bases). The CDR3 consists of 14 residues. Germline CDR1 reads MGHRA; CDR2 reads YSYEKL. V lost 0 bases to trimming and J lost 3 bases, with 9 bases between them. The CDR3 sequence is CASSQENRGYEQYF. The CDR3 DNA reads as TGCGCCAGCAGCCAAGAAAACCGGGGCTACGAGCAGTACTTC.

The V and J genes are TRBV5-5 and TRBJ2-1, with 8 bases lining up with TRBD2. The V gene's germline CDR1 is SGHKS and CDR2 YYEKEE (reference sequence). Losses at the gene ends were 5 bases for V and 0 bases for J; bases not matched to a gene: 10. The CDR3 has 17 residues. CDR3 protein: CASSFFLAGSSYNEQFF. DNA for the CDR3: TGTGCCAGCAGTTTTTTTTTAGCGGGAAGCTCCTACAATGAGCAGTTCTTC.

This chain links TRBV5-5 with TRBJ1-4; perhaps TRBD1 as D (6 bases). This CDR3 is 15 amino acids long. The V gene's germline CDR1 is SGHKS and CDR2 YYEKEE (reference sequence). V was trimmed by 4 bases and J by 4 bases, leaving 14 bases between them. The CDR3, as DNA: TGTGCCAGCAGCCTGGACAGATACATTAATGAAAAACTGTTTTTT. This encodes CASSLDRYINEKLFF.

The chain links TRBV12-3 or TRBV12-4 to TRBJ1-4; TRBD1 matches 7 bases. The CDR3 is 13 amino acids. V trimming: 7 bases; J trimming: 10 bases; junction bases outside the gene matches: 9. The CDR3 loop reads CASTQGGLGKLFF. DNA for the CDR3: TGTGCCAGCACCCAGGGGGGCCTCGGAAAACTGTTTTTT.

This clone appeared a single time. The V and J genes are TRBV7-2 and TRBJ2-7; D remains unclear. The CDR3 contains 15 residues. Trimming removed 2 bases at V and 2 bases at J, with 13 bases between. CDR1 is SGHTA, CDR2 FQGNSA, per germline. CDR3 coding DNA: TGTGCCAGCAGCTTACGGCCACACCTAACCTACGAGCAGTACTTC. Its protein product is CASSLRPHLTYEQYF.